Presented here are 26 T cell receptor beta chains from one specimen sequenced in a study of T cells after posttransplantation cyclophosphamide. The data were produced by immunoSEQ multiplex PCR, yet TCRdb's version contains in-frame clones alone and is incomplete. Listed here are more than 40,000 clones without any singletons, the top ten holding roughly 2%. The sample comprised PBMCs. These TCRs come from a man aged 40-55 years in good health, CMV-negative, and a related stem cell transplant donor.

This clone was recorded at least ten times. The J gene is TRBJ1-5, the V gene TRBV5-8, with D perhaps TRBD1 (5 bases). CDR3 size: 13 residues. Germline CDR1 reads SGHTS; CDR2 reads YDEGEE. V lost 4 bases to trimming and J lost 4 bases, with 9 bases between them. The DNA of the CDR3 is TGTGCCAGCAGCGCGACAGAAAATCAGCCCCAGCATTTT. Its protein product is CASSATENQPQHF.

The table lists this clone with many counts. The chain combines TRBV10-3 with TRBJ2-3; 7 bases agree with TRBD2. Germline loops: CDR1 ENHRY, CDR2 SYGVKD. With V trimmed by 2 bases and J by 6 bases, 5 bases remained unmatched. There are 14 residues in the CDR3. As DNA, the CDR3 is TGTGCCATCAGTGAGGGGCGGGAGCTGGATACGCAGTATTTT. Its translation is CAISEGRELDTQYF.

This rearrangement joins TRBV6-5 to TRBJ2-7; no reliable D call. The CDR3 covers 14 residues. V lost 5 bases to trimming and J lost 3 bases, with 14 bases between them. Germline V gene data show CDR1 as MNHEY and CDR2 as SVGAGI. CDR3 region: CASSVGLEGYEQYF. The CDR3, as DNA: TGTGCCAGCAGTGTAGGTCTAGAAGGCTACGAGCAGTACTTC.

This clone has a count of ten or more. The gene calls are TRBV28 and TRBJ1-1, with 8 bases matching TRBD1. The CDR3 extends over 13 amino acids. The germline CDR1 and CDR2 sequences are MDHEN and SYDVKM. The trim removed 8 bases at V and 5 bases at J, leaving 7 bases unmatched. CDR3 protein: CASADRGRTEAFF. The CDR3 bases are TGTGCCAGCGCAGACAGGGGCCGAACTGAAGCTTTCTTT. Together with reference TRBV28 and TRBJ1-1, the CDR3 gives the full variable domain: DVKVTQSSRYLVKRTGEKVFLECVQDMDHENMFWYRQDPGLGLRLIYFSYDVKMKEKGDIPEGYSVSREKKERFSLILESASTNQTSMYLCASADRGRTEAFFGQGTRLTVV.

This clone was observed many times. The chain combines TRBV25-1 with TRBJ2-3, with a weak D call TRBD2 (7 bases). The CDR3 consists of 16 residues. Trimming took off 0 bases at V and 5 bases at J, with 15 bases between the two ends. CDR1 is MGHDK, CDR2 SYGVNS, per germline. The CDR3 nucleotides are TGTGCCAGCAGTGAATATGGAGGGGGGGCGAAAGATACGCAGTATTTT. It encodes CASSEYGGGAKDTQYF.

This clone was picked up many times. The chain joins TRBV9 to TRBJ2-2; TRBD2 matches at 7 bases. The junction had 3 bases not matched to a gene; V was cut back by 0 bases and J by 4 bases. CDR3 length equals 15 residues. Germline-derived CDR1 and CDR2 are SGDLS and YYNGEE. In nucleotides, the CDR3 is TGTGCCAGCAGCGTAGGGGCGGGAGTCACCGGGGAGCTGTTTTTT. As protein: CASSVGAGVTGELFF.

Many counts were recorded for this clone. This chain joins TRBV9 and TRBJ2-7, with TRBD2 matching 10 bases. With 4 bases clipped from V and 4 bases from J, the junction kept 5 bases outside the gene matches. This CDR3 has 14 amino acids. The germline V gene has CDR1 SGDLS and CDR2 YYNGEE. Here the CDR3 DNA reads TGTGCCAGCAGCCCTGGACTAGCGGATTACGAGCAGTACTTC. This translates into CASSPGLADYEQYF.

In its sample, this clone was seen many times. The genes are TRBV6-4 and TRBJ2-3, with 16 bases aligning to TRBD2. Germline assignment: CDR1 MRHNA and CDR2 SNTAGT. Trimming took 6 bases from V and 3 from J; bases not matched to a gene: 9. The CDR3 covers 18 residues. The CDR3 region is CASSEPGTSGRETDTQYF. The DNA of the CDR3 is TGTGCCAGCAGCGAGCCAGGGACTAGCGGGAGGGAAACAGATACGCAGTATTTT.

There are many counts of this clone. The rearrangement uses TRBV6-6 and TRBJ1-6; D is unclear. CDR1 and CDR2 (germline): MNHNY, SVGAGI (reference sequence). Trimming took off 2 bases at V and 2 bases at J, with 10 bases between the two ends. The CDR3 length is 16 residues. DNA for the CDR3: TGTGCCAGCAGTTACGATCGACAAGCCTATAATTCACCCCTCCACTTT. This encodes CASSYDRQAYNSPLHF.

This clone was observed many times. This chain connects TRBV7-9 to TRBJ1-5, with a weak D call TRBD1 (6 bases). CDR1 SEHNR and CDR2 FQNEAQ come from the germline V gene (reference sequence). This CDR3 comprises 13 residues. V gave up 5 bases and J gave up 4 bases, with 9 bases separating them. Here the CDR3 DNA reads TGTGCCAGCAGCGAAACAGGGAATCAGCCCCAGCATTTT. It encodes CASSETGNQPQHF. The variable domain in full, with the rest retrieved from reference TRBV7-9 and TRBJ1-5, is DTGVSQNPRHKITKRGQNVTFRCDPISEHNRLYWYRQTLGQGPEFLTYFQNEAQLEKSRLLSDRFSAERPKGSFSTLEIQRTEQGDSAMYLCASSETGNQPQHFGDGTRLSIL.

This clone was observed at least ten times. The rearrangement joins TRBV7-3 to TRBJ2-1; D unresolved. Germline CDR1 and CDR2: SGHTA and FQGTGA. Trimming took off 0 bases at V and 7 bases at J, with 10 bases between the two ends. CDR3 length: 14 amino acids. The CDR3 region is CASSLTSNSNEQFF. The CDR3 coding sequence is TGTGCCAGCAGCTTAACGTCGAACAGTAATGAGCAGTTCTTC.

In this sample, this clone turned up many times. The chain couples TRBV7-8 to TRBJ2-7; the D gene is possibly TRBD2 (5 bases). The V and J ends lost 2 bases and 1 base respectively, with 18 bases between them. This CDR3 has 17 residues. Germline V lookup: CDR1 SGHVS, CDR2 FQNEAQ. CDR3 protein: CASSLSSRTHPSYEQYF. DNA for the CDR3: TGTGCCAGCAGCTTATCGTCCCGGACTCATCCATCCTACGAGCAGTACTTC. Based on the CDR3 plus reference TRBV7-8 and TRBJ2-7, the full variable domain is GAGVSQSPRYKVAKRGQDVALRCDPISGHVSLFWYQQALGQGPEFLTYFQNEAQLDKSGLPSDRFFAERPEGSVSTLKIQRTQQEDSAVYLCASSLSSRTHPSYEQYFGPGTRLTVT.

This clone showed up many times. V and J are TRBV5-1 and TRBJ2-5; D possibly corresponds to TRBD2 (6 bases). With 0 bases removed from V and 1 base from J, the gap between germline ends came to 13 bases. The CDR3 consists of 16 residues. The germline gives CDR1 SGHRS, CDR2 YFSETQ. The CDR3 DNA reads TGCGCCAGCAGCTTGGTTAGCGGAGGGACCCAAGAGACCCAGTACTTC. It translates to CASSLVSGGTQETQYF.

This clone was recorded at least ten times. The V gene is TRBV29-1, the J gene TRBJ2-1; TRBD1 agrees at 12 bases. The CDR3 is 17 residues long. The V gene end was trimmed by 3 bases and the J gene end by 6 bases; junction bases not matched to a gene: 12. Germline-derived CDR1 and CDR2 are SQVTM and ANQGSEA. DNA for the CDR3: TGCAGCGTTGAGGGGACAGGGGGCTTTAGCGGGAGCAATGAGCAGTTCTTC. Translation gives CSVEGTGGFSGSNEQFF.

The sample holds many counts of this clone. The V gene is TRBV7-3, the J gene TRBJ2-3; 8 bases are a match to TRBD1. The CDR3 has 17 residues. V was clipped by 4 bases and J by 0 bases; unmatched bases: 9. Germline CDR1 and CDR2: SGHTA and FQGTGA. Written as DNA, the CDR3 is TGTGCCAGCAGCTCGGCCGGGACAGGACATAGCACAGATACGCAGTATTTT. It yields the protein CASSSAGTGHSTDTQYF. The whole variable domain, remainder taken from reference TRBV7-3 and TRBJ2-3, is GAGVSQTPSNKVTEKGKYVELRCDPISGHTALYWYRQSLGQGPEFLIYFQGTGAADDSGLPNDRFFAVRPEGSVSTLKIQRTERGDSAVYLCASSSAGTGHSTDTQYFGPGTRLTVL.

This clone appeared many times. For the CDR3, the DNA is TGTGCCAGCAGCTTAGCGCGAGAGGGGGCTGGAAACACCATATATTTT. Amino acid sequence: CASSLAREGAGNTIYF. V gene TRBV7-9 combines with J gene TRBJ1-3; TRBD1 is a possible D gene (6 bases). CDR3 length: 16 residues. V was pared by 0 bases and J by 2 bases, with 11 bases between. Per germline, CDR1 SEHNR and CDR2 FQNEAQ (reference sequence).

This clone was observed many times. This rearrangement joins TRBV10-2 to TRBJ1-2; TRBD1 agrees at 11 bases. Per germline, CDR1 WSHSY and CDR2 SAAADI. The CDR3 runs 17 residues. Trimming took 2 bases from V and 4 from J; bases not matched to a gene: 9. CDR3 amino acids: CASSEGTGGPSSYGYTF. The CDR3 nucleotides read TGCGCCAGCAGTGAGGGGACAGGGGGGCCAAGTAGCTATGGCTACACCTTC.

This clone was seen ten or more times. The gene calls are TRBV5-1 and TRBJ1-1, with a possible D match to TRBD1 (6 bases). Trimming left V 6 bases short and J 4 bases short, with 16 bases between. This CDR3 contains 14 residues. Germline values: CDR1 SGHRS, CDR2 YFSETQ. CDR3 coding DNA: TGCGCCAGCACCGAGGGGGGGGAGGGCACTGAAGCTTTCTTT. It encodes CASTEGGEGTEAFF. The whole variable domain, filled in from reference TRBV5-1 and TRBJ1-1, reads KAGVTQTPRYLIKTRGQQVTLSCSPISGHRSVSWYQQTPGQGLQFLFEYFSETQRNKGNFPGRFSGRQFSNSRSEMNVSTLELGDSALYLCASTEGGEGTEAFFGQGTRLTVV.

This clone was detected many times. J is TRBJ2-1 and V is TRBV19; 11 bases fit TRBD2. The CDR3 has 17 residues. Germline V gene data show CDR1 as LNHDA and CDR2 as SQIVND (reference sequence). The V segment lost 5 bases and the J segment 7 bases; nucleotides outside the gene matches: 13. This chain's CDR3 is CASSPSTSGSSRNEQFF. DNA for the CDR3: TGTGCCAGTAGTCCCTCTACTAGCGGGAGTTCACGGAATGAGCAGTTCTTC.

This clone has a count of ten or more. Written as DNA, the CDR3 is TGTGCCAGCAGCTGGGCGGGGGTTGGCACAGATACGCAGTATTTT. Translating gives CASSWAGVGTDTQYF. The chain carries TRBV5-6 and TRBJ2-3; 7 bases match TRBD2. Germline assignment: CDR1 SGHDT and CDR2 YYEEEE. J lost 1 base, V lost 3 bases, and 5 bases had no gene match. This CDR3 contains 15 residues. The full variable domain, completed using reference TRBV5-6 and TRBJ2-3, is DAGVTQSPTHLIKTRGQQVTLRCSPKSGHDTVSWYQQALGQGPQFIFQYYEEEERQRGNFPDRFSGHQFPNYSSELNVNALLLGDSALYLCASSWAGVGTDTQYFGPGTRLTVL.

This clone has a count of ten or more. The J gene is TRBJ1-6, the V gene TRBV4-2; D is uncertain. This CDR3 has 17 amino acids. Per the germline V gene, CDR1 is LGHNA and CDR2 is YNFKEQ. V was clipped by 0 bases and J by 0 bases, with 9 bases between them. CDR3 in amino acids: CASSQDGESSYNSPLHF. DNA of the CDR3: TGTGCCAGCAGCCAAGATGGGGAGAGCTCCTATAATTCACCCCTCCACTTT.

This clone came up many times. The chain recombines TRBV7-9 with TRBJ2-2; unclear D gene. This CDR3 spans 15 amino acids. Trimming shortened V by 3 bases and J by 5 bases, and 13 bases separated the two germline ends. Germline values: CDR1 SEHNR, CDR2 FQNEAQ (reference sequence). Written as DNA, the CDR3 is TGTGCCAGCAGCTTGAATGACATTTCGACCGGGGAGCTGTTTTTT. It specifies CASSLNDISTGELFF.

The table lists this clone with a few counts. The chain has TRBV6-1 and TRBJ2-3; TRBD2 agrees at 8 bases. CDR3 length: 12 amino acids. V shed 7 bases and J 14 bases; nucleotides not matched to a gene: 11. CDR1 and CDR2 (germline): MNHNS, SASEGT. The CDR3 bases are TGTGCCAGCAAACTCTATGGGACTAGAATGTATTTT. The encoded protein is CASKLYGTRMYF.

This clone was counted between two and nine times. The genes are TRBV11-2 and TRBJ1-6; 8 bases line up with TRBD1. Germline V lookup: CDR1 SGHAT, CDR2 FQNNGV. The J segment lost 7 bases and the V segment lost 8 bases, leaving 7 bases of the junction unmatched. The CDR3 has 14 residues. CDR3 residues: CASHIGQGNSPLHF. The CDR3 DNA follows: TGTGCCAGCCATATCGGACAGGGAAATTCACCCCTCCACTTT.

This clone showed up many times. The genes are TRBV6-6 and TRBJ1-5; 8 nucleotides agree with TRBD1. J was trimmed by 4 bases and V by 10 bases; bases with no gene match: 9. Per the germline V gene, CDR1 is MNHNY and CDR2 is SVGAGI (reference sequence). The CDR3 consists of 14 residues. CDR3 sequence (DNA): TGTGCCACCCTTTTAGGACAGGGAAATCAGCCCCAGCATTTT. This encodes CATLLGQGNQPQHF.

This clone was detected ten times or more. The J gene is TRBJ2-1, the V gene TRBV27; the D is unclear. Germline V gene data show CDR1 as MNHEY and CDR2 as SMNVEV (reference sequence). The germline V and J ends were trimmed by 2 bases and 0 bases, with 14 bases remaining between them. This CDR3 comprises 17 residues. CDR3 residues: CASSLTPRLSSYNEQFF. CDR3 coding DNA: TGTGCCAGCAGTTTAACTCCGAGGCTGAGCTCCTACAATGAGCAGTTCTTC.